This TCR beta chain is from a study of human T cells and chemical hapten exposure. Concerning this clonotype: Its antigen is unknown.

This CDR3 is 13 amino acids long. V lost 7 bases to trimming and J lost 1 base, with 7 bases between them. Germline values: CDR1 LGHDT, CDR2 YNNKEL (reference sequence). Via MiXCR, TCRdb re-called the RACE reads, giving one row per CDR3 protein. This table holds about 350,000 distinct CDR3 sequences, about 6% found once. Study outcomes and limitations: Donors were affected by alopecia, so their immune reaction might vary from that of healthy individuals.

The time point here: patch test 2, 6 weeks after DPC sensitization. The treatment here: therapeutic diphenylcyclopropenone sensitization with weekly scalp DPC. The sample consisted of whole blood, taken in connection with sensitization to the hapten diphenylcyclopropenone (DPC). The V gene is TRBV3-1, the J gene TRBJ1-4; no firm D call. This TCR derives from a woman aged 18-35 years with alopecia areata. Some clones in this sample may be carry-over from other donors' samples. The CDR3 is CASMDGTNEKLFF. The DNA of the CDR3 is TGTGCCAGCATGGACGGAACTAATGAAAAACTGTTTTTT.